The sample holds a few counts of the clone carrying this TCR beta chain. CDR1 and CDR2 (germline): SGHAT, FQNNGV. V shed 3 bases and J shed 1 base, with 7 bases lying between them. The length of the CDR3 is 13 residues. This specimen comes from a study of beta chain features in type 1 diabetes. Investigators reverse transcribed all isolated RNA, so they sequenced expressed TCRB transcripts. Profiling relied on immunoSEQ multiplex PCR, and the TCRdb table lists in-frame clones only, not all of them. The sample carries 200,000 to 250,000 clones, 68% recorded once. The clonotype was recovered from a man in his thirties or forties in good health. V gene TRBV11-2 combines with J gene TRBJ2-7; unclear D gene. Sequenced input: naive CD4+ T cells from blood. CDR3 sequence: CASSFEVSYEQYF. CDR3 DNA: TGTGCCAGCAGCTTTGAGGTGTCCTACGAGCAGTACTTC.